The rows below give T cell receptor beta chains drawn from one sample of a study of identical twins. TCRdb processed the 5' RACE reads anew with MiXCR; each CDR3 protein has one entry. The sample consists of approximately 1.8 million distinct CDR3 sequences, under 35% of them appearing once. Sequencing input: cord blood. These receptors all stem from a newborn girl in good health. Each CDR3 is given with its conserved first and last residue. D genes are given only for firm matches. Expanded clones are given a class, and other clones once, few, many or no size at all.

TRBJ1-4,few,TRBD1,TRBV20-1,CSTRGTANEKLFF,TGCAGCACCCGGGGGACAGCTAATGAAAAACTGTTTTTT
TRBJ2-4,-,-,TRBV7-2,CASSLTGLNIQYF,TGTGCCAGCAGCTTAACAGGCCTAAACATTCAGTACTTC
TRBJ2-1,-,TRBD2,TRBV27,CAGSLSAHSSGTYNEQFF,TGTGCCGGCAGTTTATCAGCCCACTCTAGCGGAACCTACAATGAGCAGTTCTTC
TRBJ2-7,many,-,TRBV27,CASGTYEQYF,TGTGCCAGCGGGACCTACGAGCAGTACTTC
TRBJ1-1,-,-,TRBV7-9,CASSSRQEEGTEAFF,TGTGCCAGCAGCTCCCGACAGGAGGAGGGTACTGAAGCTTTCTTT
TRBJ2-7,few,TRBD1,TRBV6-6,CASTFDRGDYEQYF,TGTGCCAGCACCTTCGACAGGGGAGACTACGAGCAGTACTTC
TRBJ2-3,many,TRBD2,TRBV20-1,CSARVLATDTQYF,TGCAGTGCTAGAGTACTAGCGACAGATACGCAGTATTTT
TRBJ2-7,-,-,TRBV10-3,CAISESFEFRVYEQYF,TGTGCCATCAGTGAGTCTTTTGAGTTTCGAGTCTACGAGCAGTACTTC
TRBJ2-7,few,TRBD1,TRBV28,CATLGQGETYNEQYF,TGTGCCACCTTAGGACAGGGGGAAACCTACAATGAGCAGTACTTC
TRBJ2-1,-,TRBD2,TRBV11-2,CASSLGNSGGRANEQFF,TGTGCCAGCAGCTTAGGGAATAGCGGGGGGAGGGCCAATGAGCAGTTCTTC
TRBJ2-1,few,-,TRBV3-1,CASSQGGLSYNEQFF,TGTGCCAGCAGCCAAGGGGGCCTCTCCTACAATGAGCAGTTCTTC
TRBJ2-7,many,-,TRBV7-2,CASSFEFGEYEQYF,TGTGCCAGCAGCTTCGAGTTCGGAGAGTACGAGCAGTACTTC
TRBJ2-3,few,TRBD2,TRBV4-2,CASSSSGGVSTDTQYF,TGTGCCAGCAGCTCGAGCGGGGGGGTTAGCACAGATACGCAGTATTTT
TRBJ1-1,-,-,TRBV6-6,CASSYGERTTEAFF,TGTGCCAGCAGTTACGGAGAGCGCACCACTGAAGCTTTCTTT